A single sample gave rise to the 29 T cell receptor beta chains below, sequenced in a study of Graves' ophthalmopathy and Graves' hyperthyroidism. The authors amplified TCR beta CDR3 regions from RNA transcripts. Second-round multiplex PCR came after a first-round RT-PCR that employed HTBI primers. TCRdb itself ran the multiplex PCR reads through MiXCR, one entry per CDR3 protein. Of over a million distinct CDR3 sequences in the sample, about 35% were seen once. The specimen sequenced was peripheral blood or thyroid tissue (not recorded which). These receptors all come from an adult man with Graves' hyperthyroidism.

The rearrangement joins TRBV30 to TRBJ1-3, with 7 bases fitting TRBD1. The V segment lost 4 bases and the J segment 0 bases; nucleotides outside the gene matches: 3. Per germline, CDR1 GTSNPN and CDR2 SVGIG (reference sequence). The CDR3 consists of 14 residues. The CDR3 is CAWNQGVSGNTIYF. CDR3 in DNA: TGTGCCTGGAACCAGGGGGTCTCTGGAAACACCATATATTTT. Supplemented by reference TRBV30 and TRBJ1-3, the full variable domain reads SQTIHQWPATLVQPVGSPLSLECTVEGTSNPNLYWYRQAAGRGLQLLFYSVGIGQISSEVPQNLSASRPQDRQFILSSKKLLLSDSGFYLCAWNQGVSGNTIYFGEGSWLTVV.

This clonotype was counted ten times or more. The chain has TRBV9 and TRBJ2-2, with D uncertain. This CDR3 region has 13 residues. The germline gives CDR1 SGDLS, CDR2 YYNGEE. V gave up 4 bases and J gave up 6 bases, with 10 bases separating them. CDR3 DNA: TGTGCCAGCAGCCTAGGTAGTCCCGGGGAGCTGTTTTTT. Its protein is CASSLGSPGELFF.

This clonotype occurred a few times. The CDR3 does not end in the conserved phenylalanine or tryptophan, so this is likely a read error. The DNA is omitted, as the CDR3 cannot be located on it reliably, and the CDR3 follows TCRdb's listing. This rearrangement joins TRBV7-9 to TRBJ1-1; the D call of TRBD1 is as the table states it, not checked on the DNA. The length of the CDR3 is 10 amino acids, counting both ends. Germline V lookup: CDR1 SEHNR, CDR2 FQNEAQ (reference sequence). This CDR3 is CASSFPWRQV.

V is TRBV7-8 and J is TRBJ1-1; a possible D gene is TRBD1 (5 bases). The V gene lost 5 bases and the J gene lost 5 bases, with 15 bases spanning the gap. The CDR3 covers 14 residues. Germline lookup yields CDR1 SGHVS and CDR2 FQNEAQ. CDR3 DNA: TGTGCCAGCAGCCCGGGACTGGAGAGAACTGAAGCTTTCTTT. Its translation: CASSPGLERTEAFF.

In its sample, this clonotype was seen many times. The chain couples TRBV5-1 to TRBJ1-1; D is undetermined. The V end was cut by 3 bases, the J end by 3 bases, with 9 bases between. The CDR3 is 13 amino acids. Per the germline V gene, CDR1 is SGHRS and CDR2 is YFSETQ. CDR3 loop: CASSSRDYTEAFF. In DNA form, the CDR3 reads TGCGCCAGCAGCTCTCGGGATTACACTGAAGCTTTCTTT.

About this clonotype: A much larger clone lies one base from this, so it may be a read error. The CDR3, as DNA: TGTGCCAGCAGCGTAGTTACCACCGGGGAGCTGTTTTTT. This codes for CASSVVTTGELFF. The chain joins TRBV9 to TRBJ2-2; D remains unclear. Germline values: CDR1 SGDLS, CDR2 YYNGEE. V shed 0 bases and J shed 4 bases, with 4 bases lying between them. The CDR3 has 13 residues.

This chain connects TRBV12-3 or TRBV12-4 to TRBJ2-5, with TRBD2 matching over 7 bases. This CDR3 has 17 residues. V dropped 4 bases and J dropped 2; count of bases not matched to a gene: 13. The CDR3 sequence: CASSWRGTLPTQETQYF. The CDR3 DNA is TGTGCCAGCAGTTGGCGGGGGACTCTACCTACACAAGAGACCCAGTACTTC.

This clonotype was seen only a few times. The V gene is TRBV10-1, the J gene TRBJ2-3; TRBD2 aligns across 9 bases. From germline, CDR1 is WNHNN and CDR2 SYGVQD (reference sequence). V lost 9 bases, J lost 0 bases, and 4 bases stayed unmatched. CDR3 length equals 14 residues. This CDR3 is CASATSGSTDTQYF. CDR3 DNA: TGCGCCAGTGCGACTAGCGGAAGCACAGATACGCAGTATTTT.

This clonotype showed up just a few times. The chain uses TRBV7-2 and TRBJ2-7, with a possible D match to TRBD2 (7 bases). The CDR3 sequence is 14 residues long. Trimming stripped 4 bases from V and 4 bases from J, with 14 bases between. Germline V CDR1 and CDR2: SGHTA, FQGNSA. CDR3 bases: TGTGCCAGCAGCTGGCAACAGGGAGGGTACGAGCAGTACTTC. The encoded protein is CASSWQQGGYEQYF.

This clonotype showed up many times. The chain combines TRBV7-9 with TRBJ2-5; maybe TRBD1 (5 bases). V was shortened by 6 bases and J by 0 bases, with 8 bases between the two germline ends. Germline-derived CDR1 and CDR2 are SEHNR and FQNEAQ (reference sequence). The CDR3 totals 13 residues. CDR3 loop: CASSAGNQETQYF. The CDR3 DNA reads TGTGCCAGCAGTGCAGGGAACCAAGAGACCCAGTACTTC.

This clonotype came up a few times. The V gene is TRBV12-3 or TRBV12-4, the J gene TRBJ1-1; no clear D gene. V gave up 5 bases and J gave up 4 bases, with 11 bases separating them. The CDR3 loop spans 13 amino acids. CDR3 sequence: CASSGKGSTEAFF. The CDR3 coding sequence is TGTGCCAGCAGTGGGAAGGGTAGCACTGAAGCTTTCTTT.

This clonotype was detected only once. The chain uses TRBV7-9 and TRBJ2-7; D possibly corresponds to TRBD2 (7 bases). Deletions cut 0 bases from V and 5 bases from J, with 14 bases between. CDR1 SEHNR and CDR2 FQNEAQ come from the germline V gene (reference sequence). There are 15 residues in the CDR3. Here the CDR3 DNA reads TGTGCCAGCAGCTTAGCGGGGGGGCTACCCAACGAGCAGTACTTC. Amino acids: CASSLAGGLPNEQYF.

This chain uses TRBV15 with TRBJ1-5; TRBD1 might be the D (5 bases). There are 15 residues in the CDR3. Trimming removed 10 bases from V and 11 bases from J, with 27 bases in between. Germline CDR1 reads LNHNV; CDR2 reads YYDKDF (reference sequence). This CDR3 is CASAFSGLAEETQHF. For the CDR3, the DNA is TGTGCCAGCGCATTCTCGGGACTAGCGGAGGAGACCCAGCATTTT.

Worth noting for this clonotype: One end of the junction does not line up with germline, which may come from a read error. The CDR3 loop reads CVRPGTEELFF. DNA for the CDR3: TGTGTCAGACCGGGAACCGAGGAGCTGTTTTTT. The V call is TRBV25-1, the J call TRBJ2-2, with a possible D match to TRBD2 (5 bases). Germline CDR1 and CDR2: MGHDK and SYGVNS. The CDR3 length is 11 residues.

The gene calls are TRBV7-9 and TRBJ2-5, with D possibly being TRBD2 (5 bases). Germline CDR1 SEHNR, CDR2 FQNEAQ (reference sequence). V was clipped by 1 base and J by 3 bases, with 12 bases between them. The CDR3 extends over 15 amino acids. CDR3 amino acids: CASSLGRGAKETQYF. CDR3 nucleotide sequence: TGTGCCAGCAGCTTAGGACGGGGAGCTAAAGAGACCCAGTACTTC.

This clonotype came up many times. This rearrangement joins TRBV29-1 to TRBJ2-7; 10 bases agree with TRBD1. The CDR3 is 13 amino acids. Per germline, CDR1 SQVTM and CDR2 ANQGSEA. The V gene end was trimmed by 2 bases and the J gene end by 6 bases; junction bases not matched to a gene: 4. The CDR3 here is CSVEWGQGREQYF. The CDR3 region has the DNA TGCAGCGTTGAATGGGGACAGGGGCGCGAGCAGTACTTC.

There are a few counts of this clonotype. CDR3: CASSPRGRGIQETQYF. The DNA for the CDR3 is TGCGCCAGCAGCCCAAGGGGCAGGGGGATTCAAGAGACCCAGTACTTC. This chain uses TRBV5-1 with TRBJ2-5, with TRBD1 matching over 7 bases. Germline V gene lookup returns CDR1 SGHRS and CDR2 YFSETQ. Trimming at V came to 4 bases and at J to 2 bases, leaving 11 bases not matched to a gene. The length of the CDR3 is 16 residues.

The table lists this clonotype with a few counts. The chain is built from TRBV4-3 and TRBJ1-2, with 9 bases lining up with TRBD1. The CDR3 runs 15 residues. V dropped 5 bases and J dropped 8; count of bases not matched to a gene: 12. Germline CDR1 is LGHNA and CDR2 is YSLEER. Written as DNA, the CDR3 is TGCGCCAGCAGCACACACCGGGACAGGGCCTGGGGCTACACCTTC. Translated, it gives CASSTHRDRAWGYTF.

This clonotype was detected a few times. The V call is TRBV12-3 or TRBV12-4, the J call TRBJ1-1, with 11 bases matching TRBD1. The CDR3 has 20 amino acids. The junction had 15 bases not matched to a gene; V was cut back by 3 bases and J by 0 bases. CDR3 region: CASSFDYGTGGHDMNTEAFF. The CDR3 nucleotides read TGTGCCAGCAGTTTTGATTATGGGACAGGGGGTCACGACATGAACACTGAAGCTTTCTTT.

About this clonotype: At one end, the junction sequence differs from germline, possibly due to a read error. This chain connects TRBV2 to TRBJ2-2; D assignment may be TRBD1 or TRBD2 (5 bases each). Germline loops: CDR1 SNHLY, CDR2 FYNNEI. CDR3 length equals 13 residues. In DNA form, the CDR3 reads TGTGCCAGCAGTGTACAGGACACCGGGGAGCTGTCTTGG. As protein: CASSVQDTGELSW.

V usage is TRBV2 and J usage is TRBJ1-3; maybe TRBD1 (6 bases). Looked up from germline, CDR1 is SNHLY and CDR2 is FYNNEI. This CDR3 has 11 amino acids. CDR3 sequence: CGTASGNTIYF. CDR3 DNA sequence: TGTGGGACAGCCTCTGGAAACACCATATATTTT.

In this sample, this clonotype turned up many times. This chain joins TRBV20-1 and TRBJ1-1; TRBD1 might be the D (5 bases). The CDR3 runs 14 residues. The germline V gene has CDR1 DFQATT and CDR2 SNEGSKA (reference sequence). V lost 3 bases, J lost 4 bases, and 15 bases lay in between. The CDR3 region is CSASSLGGGTEAFF. The CDR3 nucleotides read TGCAGTGCTAGTTCCTTGGGGGGGGGCACTGAAGCTTTCTTT.

The sample holds many counts of this clonotype. V and J are TRBV7-9 and TRBJ1-1, with D possibly matching TRBD1 (6 bases). V dropped 5 bases and J dropped 4 bases, with 8 bases sitting between them. The germline V gene encodes CDR1 SEHNR and CDR2 FQNEAQ (reference sequence). The CDR3 sequence is 12 residues long. This chain's CDR3 is CASSAGATEAFF. CDR3 coding DNA: TGTGCCAGCAGCGCGGGGGCCACTGAAGCTTTCTTT.

This chain uses TRBV2 with TRBJ2-2, with TRBD2 matching over 8 bases. V lost 5 bases to trimming and J lost 2 bases; unmatched junction nucleotides: 7. The V gene's germline CDR1 is SNHLY and CDR2 FYNNEI. The CDR3 runs 16 residues. This CDR3 reads CASSKHGTSNTGELFF. In nucleotides, the CDR3 is TGTGCCAGCAGTAAACACGGGACTAGTAACACCGGGGAGCTGTTTTTT. Full variable domain (rest looked up from reference TRBV2 and TRBJ2-2): EPEVTQTPSHQVTQMGQEVILRCVPISNHLYFYWYRQILGQKVEFLVSFYNNEISEKSEIFDDQFSVERPDGSNFTLKIRSTKLEDSAMYFCASSKHGTSNTGELFFGEGSRLTVL.

The chain has TRBV7-9 and TRBJ2-5; unclear D gene. Germline CDR1 reads SEHNR; CDR2 reads FQNEAQ (reference sequence). The CDR3 runs 13 residues. The ends were cut back, 3 bases at V and 2 bases at J, with 7 bases in the middle. The CDR3 loop is CASSLAYQETQYF. CDR3 DNA: TGTGCCAGCAGCTTGGCCTATCAAGAGACCCAGTACTTC.

Details on this clonotype: This sequence may be a read error, since a much larger clone differs from it by one base. The rearrangement joins TRBV9 to TRBJ2-7; 7 bases fit TRBD2. The germline V gene has CDR1 SGDLS and CDR2 YYNGEE. The length of the CDR3 is 15 residues. The CDR3 region has the DNA TGTGCCAGCAGCGTAGGGTCTAGCGGACCCTACGAGCAGCACTTC. Translating gives CASSVGSSGPYEQHF.

V usage is TRBV9 and J usage is TRBJ2-5; 7 bases line up with TRBD1. The J call may be faulty, since TRBJ2-4 better matches the DNA end. The CDR3 runs to 17 residues. From germline, CDR1 is SGDLS and CDR2 YYNGEE. The CDR3: CASSTYGQARRGNIQYF. The DNA for the CDR3 is TGTGCCAGCAGCACCTACGGACAGGCGAGAAGGGGAAACATTCAGTACTTC.

This chain links TRBV10-3 with TRBJ2-7, with D unresolved. Germline V CDR1 and CDR2: ENHRY, SYGVKD. The CDR3 consists of 12 residues. V was shortened by 10 bases and J by 5 bases, with 15 bases between the two germline ends. The CDR3 loop is CASATSGDEQYF. CDR3 coding DNA: TGTGCCAGCGCTACCTCAGGCGACGAGCAGTACTTC.

The table lists this clonotype with many counts. The chain joins TRBV15 to TRBJ2-6; possibly TRBD1 for D (6 bases). V dropped 8 bases and J dropped 6 bases, with 14 bases sitting between them. This CDR3 comprises 14 residues. Germline V gives CDR1 LNHNV, CDR2 YYDKDF (reference sequence). CDR3 in amino acids: CATSRGQVANVLTF. CDR3 bases: TGTGCCACCTCCAGGGGTCAAGTGGCCAACGTCCTGACTTTC.